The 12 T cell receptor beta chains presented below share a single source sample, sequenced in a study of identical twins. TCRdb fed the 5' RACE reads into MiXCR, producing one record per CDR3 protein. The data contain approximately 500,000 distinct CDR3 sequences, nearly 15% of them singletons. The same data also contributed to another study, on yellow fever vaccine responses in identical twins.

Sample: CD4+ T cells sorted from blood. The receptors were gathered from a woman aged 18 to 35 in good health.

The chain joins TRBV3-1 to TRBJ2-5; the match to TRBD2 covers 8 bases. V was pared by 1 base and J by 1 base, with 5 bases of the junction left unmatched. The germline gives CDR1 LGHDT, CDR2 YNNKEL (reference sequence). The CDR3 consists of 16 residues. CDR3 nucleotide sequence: TGTGCCAGCAGCCAAGCGGGGAGCGGGGGCCAAGAGACCCAGTACTTC. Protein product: CASSQAGSGGQETQYF.

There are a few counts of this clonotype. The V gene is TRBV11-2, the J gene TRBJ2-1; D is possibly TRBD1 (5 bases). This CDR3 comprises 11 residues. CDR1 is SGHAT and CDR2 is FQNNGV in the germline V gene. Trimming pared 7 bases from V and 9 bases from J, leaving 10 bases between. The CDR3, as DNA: TGTGCCAGCACGGTGGGGCGTGAGCAGTTCTTC. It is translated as CASTVGREQFF.

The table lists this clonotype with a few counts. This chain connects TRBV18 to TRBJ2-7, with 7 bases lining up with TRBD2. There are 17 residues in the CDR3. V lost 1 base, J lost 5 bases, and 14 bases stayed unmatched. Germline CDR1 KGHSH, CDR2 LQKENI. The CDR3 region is CASSPQPTWAGVNEQYF. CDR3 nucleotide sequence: TGTGCCAGCTCACCACAGCCCACTTGGGCGGGAGTAAACGAGCAGTACTTC. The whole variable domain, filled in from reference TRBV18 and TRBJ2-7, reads NAGVMQNPRHLVRRRGQEARLRCSPMKGHSHVYWYRQLPEEGLKFMVYLQKENIIDESGMPKERFSAEFPKEGPSILRIQQVVRGDSAAYFCASSPQPTWAGVNEQYFGPGTRLTVT.

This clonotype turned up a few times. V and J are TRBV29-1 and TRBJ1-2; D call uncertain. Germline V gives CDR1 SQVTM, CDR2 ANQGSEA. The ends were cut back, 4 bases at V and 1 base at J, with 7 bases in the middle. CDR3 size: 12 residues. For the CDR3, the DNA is TGCAGCGTTGGGAGGAATAACTATGGCTACACCTTC. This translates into CSVGRNNYGYTF.

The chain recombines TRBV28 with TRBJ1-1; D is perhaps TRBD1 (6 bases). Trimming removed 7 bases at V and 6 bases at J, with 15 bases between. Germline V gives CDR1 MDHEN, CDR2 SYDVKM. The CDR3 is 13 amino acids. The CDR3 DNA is TGTGCCAGCACCCTCGTGGGGACATCTGAAGCTTTCTTT. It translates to CASTLVGTSEAFF. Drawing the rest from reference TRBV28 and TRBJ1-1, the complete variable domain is DVKVTQSSRYLVKRTGEKVFLECVQDMDHENMFWYRQDPGLGLRLIYFSYDVKMKEKGDIPEGYSVSREKKERFSLILESASTNQTSMYLCASTLVGTSEAFFGQGTRLTVV.

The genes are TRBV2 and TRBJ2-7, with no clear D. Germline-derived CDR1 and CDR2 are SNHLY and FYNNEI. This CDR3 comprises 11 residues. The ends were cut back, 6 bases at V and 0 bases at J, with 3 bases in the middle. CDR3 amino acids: CASSLSYEQYV. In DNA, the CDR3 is TGTGCCAGCAGCCTCTCCTACGAGCAGTACGTC.

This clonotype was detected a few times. Here the CDR3 reads CSASFLVAEQFF. The CDR3, as DNA: TGCAGTGCTAGTTTTCTAGTCGCTGAGCAGTTCTTC. This chain joins TRBV20-1 and TRBJ2-1, with D uncertain. This CDR3 region has 12 residues. Deletions cut 3 bases from V and 9 bases from J, with 12 bases between. Germline V gene data show CDR1 as DFQATT and CDR2 as SNEGSKA (reference sequence).

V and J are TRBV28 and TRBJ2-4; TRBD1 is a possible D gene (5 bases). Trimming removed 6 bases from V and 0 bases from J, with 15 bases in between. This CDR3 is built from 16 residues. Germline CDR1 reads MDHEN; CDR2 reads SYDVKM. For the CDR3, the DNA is TGTGCCAGCAGCCCCCTGGACACCCCAGCCAAAAACATTCAGTACTTC. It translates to CASSPLDTPAKNIQYF.

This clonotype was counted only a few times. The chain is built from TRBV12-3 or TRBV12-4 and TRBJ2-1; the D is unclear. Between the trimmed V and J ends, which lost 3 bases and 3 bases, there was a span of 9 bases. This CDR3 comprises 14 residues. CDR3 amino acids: CASSLPPYYNEQFF. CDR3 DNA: TGTGCCAGCAGTTTGCCCCCCTACTACAATGAGCAGTTCTTC.

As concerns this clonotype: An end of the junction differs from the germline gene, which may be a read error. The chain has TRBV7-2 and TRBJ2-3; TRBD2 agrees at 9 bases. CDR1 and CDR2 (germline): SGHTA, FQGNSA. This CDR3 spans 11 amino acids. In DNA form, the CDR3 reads TGTGCCAGCAGCTTAGGACTAGCGGAGAATTTT. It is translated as CASSLGLAENF.

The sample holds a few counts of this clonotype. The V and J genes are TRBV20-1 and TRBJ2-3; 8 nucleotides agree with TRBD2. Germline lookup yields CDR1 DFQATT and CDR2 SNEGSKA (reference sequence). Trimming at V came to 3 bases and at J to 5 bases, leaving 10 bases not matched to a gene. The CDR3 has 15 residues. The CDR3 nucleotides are TGCAGTGCTAGGGCCCAGCGGGGGATGGGAGATACGCAGTATTTT. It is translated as CSARAQRGMGDTQYF.

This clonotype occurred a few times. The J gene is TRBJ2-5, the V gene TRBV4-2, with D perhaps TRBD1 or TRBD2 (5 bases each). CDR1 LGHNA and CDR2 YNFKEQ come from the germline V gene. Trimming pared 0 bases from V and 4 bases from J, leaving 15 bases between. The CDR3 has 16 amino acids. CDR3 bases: TGTGCCAGCAGCCAAGATAACCGGGACCGTGGAGAGACCCAGTACTTC. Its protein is CASSQDNRDRGETQYF.